These 32 T cell receptor beta chains were sequenced from one sample in a study of cytomegalovirus exposure and HLA in healthy donors. PCR used 60 Vbeta primers and 13 Jbeta primers. Assay used: immunoSEQ multiplex PCR; TCRdb lists only in-frame clones, some missing. This table has about 80,000 clones, 67% appearing once. Source material: PBMCs. The receptors stem from a woman aged 45-59 years in good health and CMV-seropositive.

This rearrangement joins TRBV7-9 to TRBJ2-4; D call uncertain. Germline V gives CDR1 SEHNR, CDR2 FQNEAQ (reference sequence). The CDR3 has 16 amino acids. The V gene lost 5 bases and the J gene lost 0 bases, with 14 bases spanning the gap. Here the CDR3 DNA reads TGTGCCAGCAGCCCGGTACGCGGTCGAGCCAAAAACATTCAGTACTTC. This codes for CASSPVRGRAKNIQYF.

In its sample, this clone was seen a few times. The V call is TRBV10-1, the J call TRBJ2-1; 8 bases align to TRBD1. V was pared by 3 bases and J by 5 bases, with 6 bases of the junction left unmatched. Germline assignment: CDR1 WNHNN and CDR2 SYGVQD (reference sequence). The CDR3 loop spans 15 amino acids. CDR3: CASSDPRTGNNEQFF. The CDR3 region has the DNA TGCGCCAGCAGTGATCCGCGGACAGGGAACAATGAGCAGTTCTTC.

A note on this clone: The sample has other DNA sequences that encode this CDR3 too. This rearrangement joins TRBV10-3 to TRBJ1-2, with D possibly matching TRBD1 (6 bases). Per the germline V gene, CDR1 is ENHRY and CDR2 is SYGVKD. The CDR3 totals 12 residues. Trimming removed 3 bases from V and 7 bases from J, with 9 bases in between. The CDR3 coding sequence is TGTGCCATCAGTGAACAGGGTGGTGGCTACACCTTC. Residues: CAISEQGGGYTF.

Points on this clone: The sample has other DNA sequences that encode this CDR3 too. The V gene is TRBV30, the J gene TRBJ1-6; possibly TRBD1 for D (5 bases). V lost 0 bases and J lost 7, with 7 bases in between. Germline CDR1 GTSNPN, CDR2 SVGIG (reference sequence). There are 13 residues in the CDR3. DNA for the CDR3: TGTGCCTGGAGTGTAAGGGGAAATTCACCCCTCCACTTT. Amino acids: CAWSVRGNSPLHF. Combining the CDR3 with reference TRBV30 and TRBJ1-6 gives the whole variable domain SQTIHQWPATLVQPVGSPLSLECTVEGTSNPNLYWYRQAAGRGLQLLFYSVGIGQISSEVPQNLSASRPQDRQFILSSKKLLLSDSGFYLCAWSVRGNSPLHFGNGTRLTVT.

This chain connects TRBV27 to TRBJ1-4, with D hard to call. Germline-derived CDR1 and CDR2 are MNHEY and SMNVEV (reference sequence). The CDR3 contains 13 residues. V was shortened by 5 bases and J by 1 base, with 5 bases between the two germline ends. As DNA, the CDR3 is TGTGCCAGCAGTCCCTTAACTAATGAAAAACTGTTTTTT. It specifies CASSPLTNEKLFF. Full variable domain (outside the CDR3, taken from reference TRBV27 and TRBJ1-4): EAQVTQNPRYLITVTGKKLTVTCSQNMNHEYMSWYRQDPGLGLRQIYYSMNVEVTDKGDVPEGYKVSRKEKRNFPLILESPSPNQTSLYFCASSPLTNEKLFFGSGTQLSVL.

The rearrangement uses TRBV4-2 and TRBJ2-1; 13 bases map to TRBD2. J lost 8 bases, V lost 0 bases, and 10 bases had no gene match. The CDR3 loop spans 18 amino acids. The germline V gene has CDR1 LGHNA and CDR2 YNFKEQ. The CDR3: CASSQDGTSGETGDEQFF. The CDR3 DNA follows: TGTGCCAGCAGCCAAGATGGGACTAGCGGGGAAACTGGCGATGAGCAGTTCTTC.

This chain uses TRBV2 with TRBJ2-1; TRBD2 might be the D (6 bases). V lost 7 bases and J lost 6, with 10 bases in between. The germline CDR1 and CDR2 sequences are SNHLY and FYNNEI. The CDR3 is 12 residues long. In DNA form, the CDR3 reads TGTGCCAGCAAGACGCGGGGCAATGAGCAGTTCTTC. It encodes CASKTRGNEQFF. The full variable domain, with the rest looked up from reference TRBV2 and TRBJ2-1, is EPEVTQTPSHQVTQMGQEVILRCVPISNHLYFYWYRQILGQKVEFLVSFYNNEISEKSEIFDDQFSVERPDGSNFTLKIRSTKLEDSAMYFCASKTRGNEQFFGPGTRLTVL.

V gene TRBV9 combines with J gene TRBJ2-1; TRBD2 agrees at 12 bases. Per germline, CDR1 SGDLS and CDR2 YYNGEE. The length of the CDR3 is 15 residues. V lost 4 bases, J lost 5 bases, and 4 bases stayed unmatched. The CDR3 region is CASSPTSGGNNEQFF. CDR3 bases: TGTGCCAGCAGCCCGACTAGCGGGGGAAACAATGAGCAGTTCTTC.

The chain couples TRBV9 to TRBJ1-6; D is ambiguous. Germline V lookup: CDR1 SGDLS, CDR2 YYNGEE. V was trimmed by 2 bases and J by 3 bases, leaving 6 bases between them. This CDR3 comprises 14 residues. The DNA for the CDR3 is TGTGCCAGCAGCGTCCGGGACTATAATTCACCCCTCCACTTT. Translating it yields CASSVRDYNSPLHF.

The chain recombines TRBV5-1 with TRBJ1-1; 8 nucleotides match TRBD1. The CDR3 is 19 residues long. CDR1 SGHRS and CDR2 YFSETQ come from the germline V gene. The J segment lost 2 bases and the V segment lost 2 bases, leaving 17 bases of the junction unmatched. The CDR3 DNA reads as TGCGCCAGCAGCTTTAATCCATCGGACAGGGCTATACTCAACACTGAAGCTTTCTTT. Translating it yields CASSFNPSDRAILNTEAFF. The variable domain in full, with the rest retrieved from reference TRBV5-1 and TRBJ1-1, is KAGVTQTPRYLIKTRGQQVTLSCSPISGHRSVSWYQQTPGQGLQFLFEYFSETQRNKGNFPGRFSGRQFSNSRSEMNVSTLELGDSALYLCASSFNPSDRAILNTEAFFGQGTRLTVV.

The chain carries TRBV7-9 and TRBJ1-1, with 8 bases aligning to TRBD1. The CDR3 runs to 14 residues. Germline V gene lookup returns CDR1 SEHNR and CDR2 FQNEAQ (reference sequence). V was clipped by 4 bases and J by 8 bases; unmatched bases: 9. CDR3 protein: CASSSNYQGAEAFF. DNA of the CDR3: TGTGCCAGCAGCTCCAATTATCAGGGGGCCGAAGCTTTCTTT.

This chain connects TRBV6-6 to TRBJ1-4; D is unclear. This CDR3 is 15 amino acids long. Germline V gives CDR1 MNHNY, CDR2 SVGAGI (reference sequence). V lost 7 bases and J lost 4, with 16 bases in between. The DNA of the CDR3 is TGTGCCAGCATCTTGAGGGATGTAGGTAATGAAAAACTGTTTTTT. Residues: CASILRDVGNEKLFF.

This clone has only a few counts. This sequence joins TRBV5-1 and TRBJ2-5; D remains ambiguous. CDR3 length equals 13 residues. The ends were cut back, 4 bases at V and 2 bases at J, with 9 bases in the middle. The germline CDR1 and CDR2 sequences are SGHRS and YFSETQ. The CDR3 DNA sequence: TGCGCCAGCAGCCTCGACATTCAAGAGACCCAGTACTTC. Protein product: CASSLDIQETQYF.

The rearrangement uses TRBV5-1 and TRBJ2-3; a weak D match, TRBD2 (5 bases). V lost 0 bases and J 2 bases, leaving 7 bases between the germline ends. Germline V gene lookup returns CDR1 SGHRS and CDR2 YFSETQ. The CDR3 extends over 14 amino acids. The CDR3 DNA is TGCGCCAGCAGCTTGGACGGACTCACAGATACGCAGTATTTT. This gives the protein CASSLDGLTDTQYF.

This clone was seen a few times. This chain connects TRBV5-1 to TRBJ1-6; D may be TRBD1 (5 bases). The CDR3 sequence is 13 residues long. Germline lookup yields CDR1 SGHRS and CDR2 YFSETQ. The V end was cut by 4 bases, the J end by 7 bases, with 9 bases between. The CDR3 sequence is CASSGRDNSPLHF. As DNA, the CDR3 is TGCGCCAGCAGCGGGAGGGACAATTCACCCCTCCACTTT.

This clone was recorded only once. This chain joins TRBV19 and TRBJ2-3, with TRBD2 matching 9 bases. V dropped 9 bases and J dropped 6; count of bases not matched to a gene: 7. The CDR3 consists of 13 residues. In germline, CDR1 is LNHDA, CDR2 SQIVND (reference sequence). CDR3 coding DNA: TGTGCCAGGGCAGCGGGGGGCGGGGATACGCAGTATTTT. Translated: CARAAGGGDTQYF.

This chain uses TRBV5-1 with TRBJ2-3; 7 nucleotides align to TRBD2. CDR1 and CDR2 from the germline V gene are SGHRS and YFSETQ. V shed 2 bases, J shed 4 bases, and the junction held 4 bases outside the gene matches. This CDR3 spans 14 amino acids. The CDR3 DNA sequence: TGCGCCAGCAGCTTTGGGAGGGGAGCAGATACGCAGTATTTT. Amino acids: CASSFGRGADTQYF.

In its sample, this clone was seen a few times. The chain uses TRBV6-6 and TRBJ1-1; D is uncertain. CDR3 length equals 15 residues. Looked up from germline, CDR1 is MNHNY and CDR2 is SVGAGI (reference sequence). Trimming removed 2 bases from V and 0 bases from J, with 10 bases in between. The CDR3 DNA follows: TGTGCCAGCAGTTACCCGGTCTCCTTGAACACTGAAGCTTTCTTT. Amino acids: CASSYPVSLNTEAFF.

The chain recombines TRBV27 with TRBJ2-1; TRBD1 agrees at 9 bases. The CDR3 is made up of 15 amino acids. CDR1 and CDR2 (germline): MNHEY, SMNVEV (reference sequence). Trimming took 6 bases from V and 7 from J; bases not matched to a gene: 10. CDR3 sequence: CASRSTGGGWNEQFF. The DNA for the CDR3 is TGTGCCAGCAGGTCAACAGGGGGCGGATGGAATGAGCAGTTCTTC.

This clone occurred once. The chain couples TRBV7-2 to TRBJ2-7; 8 nucleotides agree with TRBD2. The CDR3 has 15 amino acids. V was clipped by 1 base and J by 2 bases; unmatched bases: 4. Germline V gives CDR1 SGHTA, CDR2 FQGNSA. The CDR3 DNA reads TGTGCCAGCAGCTTAGTAACTAGCGGTACCTACGAGCAGTACTTC. The encoded protein is CASSLVTSGTYEQYF.

The chain employs TRBV4-2 and TRBJ1-2, with TRBD1 matching over 8 bases. V gave up 4 bases and J gave up 2 bases; unmatched junction bases: 9. Germline V lookup: CDR1 LGHNA, CDR2 YNFKEQ. CDR3 length: 16 amino acids. CDR3 amino acids: CASSRVGQENNYGYTF. Here the CDR3 DNA reads TGTGCCAGCAGCCGAGTGGGACAGGAAAACAACTATGGCTACACCTTC.

The chain carries TRBV7-9 and TRBJ1-1; D is uncertain. V was clipped by 1 base and J by 3 bases, with 18 bases between them. The germline CDR1 and CDR2 sequences are SEHNR and FQNEAQ (reference sequence). The CDR3 totals 17 residues. CDR3 protein: CASSLVRGVGRDTEAFF. The CDR3 DNA follows: TGTGCCAGCAGCTTAGTCCGGGGTGTGGGGAGGGACACTGAAGCTTTCTTT. Full variable domain (outside the CDR3, taken from reference TRBV7-9 and TRBJ1-1): DTGVSQNPRHKITKRGQNVTFRCDPISEHNRLYWYRQTLGQGPEFLTYFQNEAQLEKSRLLSDRFSAERPKGSFSTLEIQRTEQGDSAMYLCASSLVRGVGRDTEAFFGQGTRLTVV.

The chain recombines TRBV6-5 with TRBJ1-2; a possible D gene is TRBD1 (5 bases). V lost 5 bases, J lost 5 bases, and 9 bases lay in between. The CDR3 contains 12 residues. The germline CDR1 and CDR2 sequences are MNHEY and SVGAGI. CDR3 DNA sequence: TGTGCCAGCAGTCAGGGTGTTTATGGCTACACCTTC. Amino acid sequence: CASSQGVYGYTF.

For this clone: The junction departs from the called germline gene at one end, perhaps through a read error. The genes are TRBV9 and TRBJ2-2; TRBD2 matches at 9 bases. Germline V CDR1 and CDR2: SGDLS, YYNGEE. This CDR3 has 16 amino acids. For the CDR3, the DNA is TGTGCCAGCGGCGTAGTTAGCGGGGGATCCACCGGGGAGCTGTTTTTT. It is translated as CASGVVSGGSTGELFF.

The sample holds one count of this clone. The V and J genes are TRBV18 and TRBJ2-5; the D gene is possibly TRBD1 (5 bases). Germline assignment: CDR1 KGHSH and CDR2 LQKENI. V was clipped by 10 bases and J by 4 bases, with 16 bases between them. This CDR3 comprises 13 residues. CDR3 sequence reads: CATLRSQGETQYF. The DNA of the CDR3 is TGTGCCACCCTCCGGAGTCAGGGAGAGACCCAGTACTTC. Together with reference TRBV18 and TRBJ2-5, the CDR3 gives the full variable domain: NAGVMQNPRHLVRRRGQEARLRCSPMKGHSHVYWYRQLPEEGLKFMVYLQKENIIDESGMPKERFSAEFPKEGPSILRIQQVVRGDSAAYFCATLRSQGETQYFGPGTRLLVL.

The V call is TRBV10-3, the J call TRBJ1-6, with D perhaps TRBD1 (5 bases). The CDR3 is made up of 15 amino acids. The V gene lost 6 bases and the J gene lost 8 bases, with 17 bases spanning the gap. Germline values: CDR1 ENHRY, CDR2 SYGVKD. The CDR3 DNA reads TGTGCCATCAGGACCCAGGCAGGGAGGGATTCACCCCTCCACTTT. Translating gives CAIRTQAGRDSPLHF.

The V call is TRBV9, the J call TRBJ1-2, with 9 bases lining up with TRBD1. CDR3 size: 15 residues. Germline lookup yields CDR1 SGDLS and CDR2 YYNGEE. Trimming at V came to 3 bases and at J to 3 bases, leaving 6 bases not matched to a gene. CDR3 sequence reads: CASSAQGAPHYGYTF. CDR3 sequence (DNA): TGTGCCAGCAGCGCACAGGGGGCTCCCCACTATGGCTACACCTTC.

The chain carries TRBV9 and TRBJ1-5; TRBD1 agrees at 8 bases. This CDR3 region has 14 residues. Losses at the gene ends were 0 bases for V and 6 bases for J; bases not matched to a gene: 2. The germline gives CDR1 SGDLS, CDR2 YYNGEE. The CDR3 DNA follows: TGTGCCAGCAGCGTAGGACAGGGGCCTCAGCCCCAGCATTTT. It is translated as CASSVGQGPQPQHF.

J is TRBJ2-3 and V is TRBV5-1, with 12 bases aligning to TRBD1. The germline CDR1 and CDR2 sequences are SGHRS and YFSETQ. The CDR3 runs to 17 residues. Trimming took 3 bases from V and 3 from J; bases not matched to a gene: 8. The CDR3 DNA is TGCGCCAGCAGCTCTCCAAGGGACAGGGGGCTTACAGATACGCAGTATTTT. Its protein product is CASSSPRDRGLTDTQYF.

This chain connects TRBV6-5 to TRBJ2-1; 8 nucleotides agree with TRBD1. V was clipped by 4 bases and J by 5 bases; unmatched bases: 4. Germline lookup yields CDR1 MNHEY and CDR2 SVGAGI. The CDR3 loop spans 14 amino acids. The CDR3: CASSSGQEDNEQFF. The CDR3 region has the DNA TGTGCCAGCAGTTCGGGACAGGAGGACAATGAGCAGTTCTTC.

CDR3 DNA: TGTGCCAGCAGTTACTCCCCCGGACAGGGGGACTACGAGCAGTACGTC. Amino acids: CASSYSPGQGDYEQYV. This rearrangement joins TRBV6-6 to TRBJ2-7; 10 nucleotides match TRBD1. The CDR3 is 16 amino acids. Germline V CDR1 and CDR2: MNHNY, SVGAGI (reference sequence). V was clipped by 0 bases and J by 3 bases; unmatched bases: 5.

This clone was picked up a small number of times. The rearrangement joins TRBV5-1 to TRBJ1-2, with 10 bases identical to TRBD1. With V trimmed by 4 bases and J by 7 bases, 13 bases remained unmatched. In germline, CDR1 is SGHRS, CDR2 YFSETQ. The CDR3 has 16 amino acids. This CDR3 reads CASSVAPGTGASGYTF. The CDR3 DNA reads as TGCGCCAGCAGCGTCGCCCCGGGGACAGGGGCGTCTGGCTACACCTTC.